The next 18 T cell receptor beta chains were all read from a single sample in a study of T cells in Graves' hyperthyroidism and ophthalmopathy (dated by TCRdb to between 2018 and 2020). The library was prepared using multiplex PCR. The sequencing machine was an Illumina HiSeq 2000. TCR beta CDR3 regions were amplified from RNA transcripts. The TCR CDR3 was subjected to a first round of RT-PCR using the HTBI primer set and the Qiagen OneStep RT-PCR kit. The public reads were quality trimmed at Q25 with fastp and then assembled into clones with MiXCR by TCRdb, keeping productive beta chains. Each CDR3 protein gets just one entry, which takes the most common genes and DNA from the rows behind it. A total of 500,000 to 750,000 distinct CDR3 sequences appear in this sample, 15% to 19% of them only once. The ten largest clones add up to 7.3% of the sample. Sequencing was carried out using blood. Receptors originate from a woman aged 25 to 39 with Graves' hyperthyroidism.

This clonotype has ten or more counts. The chain links TRBV12-3 or TRBV12-4 to TRBJ1-5, with D unclear. The CDR3 consists of 14 residues. With 0 bases removed from V and 0 bases from J, the gap between germline ends came to 3 bases. CDR3 region: CASSLAYSNQPQHF. The CDR3 region has the DNA TGTGCCAGCAGTTTAGCCTATAGCAATCAGCCCCAGCATTTT.

There are many counts of this clonotype. The chain couples TRBV7-3 to TRBJ2-1; D remains ambiguous. The V gene's germline CDR1 is SGHTA and CDR2 FQGTGA. CDR3 length equals 16 residues. V gave up 5 bases and J gave up 0 bases, with 14 bases separating them. The CDR3 sequence is CASSVVAPSSYNEQFF. The CDR3 DNA is TGTGCCAGCAGCGTTGTGGCCCCGAGCTCCTACAATGAGCAGTTCTTC.

This clonotype was counted at least ten times. The V and J genes are TRBV20-1 and TRBJ2-5, with TRBD2 identical over 12 bases. This CDR3 spans 14 amino acids. Germline V gene sequence: CDR1 DFQATT, CDR2 SNEGSKA (reference sequence). Germline trimming cut 5 bases from V and 5 bases from J; bases unmatched to any gene: 6. CDR3 sequence (DNA): TGCAGTGCTGATGGACTAGCGGGATTTGAGACCCAGTACTTC. This sequence encodes CSADGLAGFETQYF.

This clonotype was recorded many times. The chain couples TRBV5-1 to TRBJ1-1; the D is unclear. Germline V gives CDR1 SGHRS, CDR2 YFSETQ. The CDR3 sequence is 13 residues long. V lost 0 bases and J lost 5, with 8 bases in between. The CDR3 protein is CASSLVGATEAFF. The CDR3 coding sequence is TGCGCCAGCAGCTTGGTTGGAGCAACTGAAGCTTTCTTT.

Ten or more counts support this clonotype. The rearrangement uses TRBV20-1 and TRBJ2-7; D possibly corresponds to TRBD2 (7 bases). CDR1 is DFQATT and CDR2 is SNEGSKA in the germline V gene (reference sequence). Trimming removed 2 bases at V and 5 bases at J, with 22 bases between. This CDR3 spans 16 amino acids. The CDR3 here is CSARYWGRRGINEQYF. The CDR3 nucleotides read TGCAGTGCTAGATACTGGGGGCGGCGGGGGATCAACGAGCAGTACTTC.

This chain joins TRBV6-2 or TRBV6-3 and TRBJ2-1; the D gene is possibly TRBD2 (6 bases). Germline assignment: CDR1 MNHEY and CDR2 SVGEGT. The CDR3 consists of 15 residues. Trimming pared 5 bases from V and 4 bases from J, leaving 15 bases between. The CDR3 DNA reads as TGTGCCAGCAGTAAGGGGCAGGCGGGATACAATGAGCAGTTCTTC. Translated, it gives CASSKGQAGYNEQFF.

The chain employs TRBV12-3 or TRBV12-4 and TRBJ1-1, with 7 bases lining up with TRBD1. The CDR3 spans 13 residues. The trim removed 4 bases at V and 7 bases at J, leaving 6 bases unmatched. CDR3 region: CASSSATGSEAFF. The CDR3 DNA follows: TGTGCCAGCAGTTCCGCGACAGGGAGTGAAGCTTTCTTT.

This clonotype was seen repeatedly, ten times or more. V gene TRBV28 combines with J gene TRBJ2-7; unclear D gene. Germline V gene lookup returns CDR1 MDHEN and CDR2 SYDVKM. CDR3 length equals 16 residues. V shed 5 bases and J shed 3 bases, with 20 bases lying between them. The DNA of the CDR3 is TGTGCCAGCAGTCCCTCGTCAGGACCGCAACTCTACGAGCAGTACTTC. It specifies CASSPSSGPQLYEQYF.

This clonotype was counted at least ten times. V usage is TRBV18 and J usage is TRBJ1-1; a weak D match, TRBD1 (5 bases). Trimming cost V 1 base and J 5 bases, with 11 bases left between them. The CDR3 runs 14 residues. Germline V lookup: CDR1 KGHSH, CDR2 LQKENI. The CDR3 DNA is TGTGCCAGCTCACCACTCGGGACGGGGACTGAAGCTTTCTTT. This translates into CASSPLGTGTEAFF.

In its sample, this clonotype was seen many times. The rearrangement uses TRBV3-1 and TRBJ2-1; D is possibly TRBD2 (5 bases). This CDR3 contains 15 residues. The germline V and J ends were trimmed by 4 bases and 2 bases, with 12 bases remaining between them. Germline V gene data show CDR1 as LGHDT and CDR2 as YNNKEL (reference sequence). In nucleotides, the CDR3 is TGTGCCAGCAGCCCAACCTCTAGCCCCTACAATGAGCAGTTCTTC. Encoded protein: CASSPTSSPYNEQFF.

In this sample, this clonotype turned up many times. V gene TRBV12-3 or TRBV12-4 combines with J gene TRBJ1-1; D is unresolved. With 6 bases removed from V and 1 base from J, the gap between germline ends came to 9 bases. This CDR3 has 13 residues. The CDR3 DNA follows: TGTGCCAGCAGCTCCAGGAAGAACACTGAAGCTTTCTTT. Protein product: CASSSRKNTEAFF.

In this sample, this clonotype turned up many times. This rearrangement joins TRBV12-3 or TRBV12-4 to TRBJ1-5, with D perhaps matching TRBD1 (5 bases). The CDR3 loop spans 15 amino acids. Trimming cost V 6 bases and J 6 bases, with 18 bases left between them. CDR3 sequence: CASSSNNPGSQPQHF. CDR3 nucleotides: TGTGCCAGCAGCTCGAATAATCCAGGGAGTCAGCCCCAGCATTTT.

This chain joins TRBV9 and TRBJ2-7; D gene ambiguous. Trimming stripped 0 bases from V and 0 bases from J, with 10 bases between. This CDR3 comprises 15 residues. In germline, CDR1 is SGDLS, CDR2 YYNGEE. This CDR3 is CASSVGGTSSYEQYF. As DNA, the CDR3 is TGTGCCAGCAGCGTAGGGGGAACGAGCTCCTACGAGCAGTACTTC.

This clonotype was picked up many times. The genes are TRBV12-3 or TRBV12-4 and TRBJ1-1, with D possibly TRBD1 on 6 matching bases. Trimming cost V 6 bases and J 0 bases, with 11 bases left between them. The CDR3 totals 14 residues. The CDR3 sequence: CASRARTVNTEAFF. For the CDR3, the DNA is TGTGCCAGCAGAGCTAGGACAGTGAACACTGAAGCTTTCTTT.

This clonotype was observed a handful of times. CDR3 residues: CASSRTGSGNTIYF. CDR3 nucleotide sequence: TGTGCCAGTAGTAGGACAGGTTCTGGAAACACCATATATTTT. The chain is built from TRBV19 and TRBJ1-3; 7 nucleotides match TRBD1. The J segment lost 1 base and the V segment lost 4 bases, leaving 1 base of the junction unmatched. CDR3 length: 14 amino acids. Per germline, CDR1 LNHDA and CDR2 SQIVND (reference sequence). Full variable domain (outside the CDR3, taken from reference TRBV19 and TRBJ1-3): DGGITQSPKYLFRKEGQNVTLSCEQNLNHDAMYWYRQDPGQGLRLIYYSQIVNDFQKGDIAEGYSVSREKKESFPLTVTSAQKNPTAFYLCASSRTGSGNTIYFGEGSWLTVV.

With respect to this clonotype: At one end, the junction sequence differs from germline, possibly due to a read error. This chain connects TRBV10-3 to TRBJ2-1, with 9 bases that match TRBD2. The CDR3 spans 19 residues. CDR1 and CDR2 (germline): ENHRY, SYGVKD. CDR3 loop: CAINVAGEPRIASYNGQFF. CDR3 nucleotides: TGTGCCATCAATGTAGCGGGAGAGCCGCGTATCGCTTCCTACAATGGGCAGTTCTTC.

This clonotype has only one observation. CDR3: CSSAQGGGVEQFF. CDR3 coding DNA: TGCAGCTCTGCCCAAGGTGGGGGCGTTGAGCAGTTCTTC. The chain carries TRBV29-1 and TRBJ2-1; D possibly corresponds to TRBD1 (6 bases). V shed 8 bases and J shed 9 bases, with 20 bases lying between them. The V gene's germline CDR1 is SQVTM and CDR2 ANQGSEA. CDR3 length: 13 amino acids.

This clonotype was observed at least ten times. CDR3 in amino acids: CSAGAGTSWETQYF. The CDR3 nucleotides are TGCAGTGCTGGAGCCGGGACTAGCTGGGAGACCCAGTACTTC. V gene TRBV20-1 combines with J gene TRBJ2-5; TRBD2 matches at 9 bases. Trimming cost V 5 bases and J 5 bases; bases outside gene matches: 9. The CDR3 has 14 residues. CDR1 DFQATT and CDR2 SNEGSKA come from the germline V gene (reference sequence).